The 5 T cell receptor beta chains given below trace back to one sample, sequenced in a study of T cell changes during pregnancy in multiple sclerosis. Here immunoSEQ multiplex PCR was the method, and the copy in TCRdb shows in-frame clones only, minus some. The sample includes under 70,000 clones, about nine tenths of them seen just once. The sample consisted of CD4+ T cells from peripheral blood mononuclear cells, taken in the first trimester of pregnancy. These receptor sequences come from a female donor with multiple sclerosis, enrolled in a pregnancy study.

The chain carries TRBV7-2 and TRBJ2-1; D is ambiguous. V was shortened by 2 bases and J by 3 bases, with 14 bases between the two germline ends. The CDR3 spans 16 residues. Germline V gives CDR1 SGHTA, CDR2 FQGNSA. This CDR3 is CASSLTRSAYYNEQFF. CDR3 DNA: TGTGCCAGCAGCTTAACGCGGAGCGCCTACTACAATGAGCAGTTCTTC.

V usage is TRBV7-2 and J usage is TRBJ1-1, with 10 bases identical to TRBD1. From germline, CDR1 is SGHTA and CDR2 FQGNSA. The CDR3 has 15 residues. V was clipped by 3 bases and J by 3 bases; unmatched bases: 4. Here the CDR3 reads CASSFDRGRYTEAFF. The DNA of the CDR3 is TGTGCCAGCAGCTTCGACAGGGGGCGGTACACTGAAGCTTTCTTT.

V gene TRBV23-1 combines with J gene TRBJ1-1; tentatively, D is TRBD1 (6 bases). TRBV23-1 is known as an ORF, though its function is uncertain. The CDR3 runs 18 residues. Trimming took off 6 bases at V and 2 bases at J, with 25 bases between the two ends. CDR3 protein: CASSPRDLGGVGNTEAFF. The CDR3 bases are TGCGCCAGCAGCCCTCGGGACCTAGGGGGAGTTGGAAACACTGAAGCTTTCTTT.

V and J are TRBV25-1 and TRBJ1-5; D is unresolved. Per germline, CDR1 MGHDK and CDR2 SYGVNS. V was cut by 2 bases and J by 5 bases, with 7 bases left in between. This CDR3 spans 13 amino acids. The CDR3 loop reads CASSEGPDQPQHF. The CDR3 nucleotides read TGTGCCAGCAGTGAAGGGCCCGATCAGCCCCAGCATTTT.

The CDR3 reads CASTDRLNMYGYTF. CDR3 sequence (DNA): TGTGCCAGCACCGACAGGCTAAACATGTATGGCTACACCTTC. The chain uses TRBV6-5 and TRBJ1-2, with a weak D call TRBD1 (6 bases). V shed 7 bases and J shed 5 bases, with 17 bases lying between them. Germline V gene sequence: CDR1 MNHEY, CDR2 SVGAGI. The CDR3 is 14 amino acids.